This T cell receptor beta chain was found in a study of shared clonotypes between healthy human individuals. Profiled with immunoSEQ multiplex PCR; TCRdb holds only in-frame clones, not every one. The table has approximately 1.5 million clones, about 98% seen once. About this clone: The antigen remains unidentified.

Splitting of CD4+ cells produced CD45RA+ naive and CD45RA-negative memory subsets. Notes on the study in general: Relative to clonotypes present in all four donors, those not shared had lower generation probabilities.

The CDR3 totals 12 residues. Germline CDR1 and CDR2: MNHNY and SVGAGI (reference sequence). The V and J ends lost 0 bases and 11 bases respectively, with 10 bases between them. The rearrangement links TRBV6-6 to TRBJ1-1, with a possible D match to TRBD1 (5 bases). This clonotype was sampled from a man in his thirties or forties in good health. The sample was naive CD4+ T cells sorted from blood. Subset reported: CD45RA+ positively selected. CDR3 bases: TGTGCCAGCAGTTACTCAAAAGGGGAGGCTTTCTTT. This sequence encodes CASSYSKGEAFF.